One sample yielded the 21 T cell receptor beta chains listed below, sequenced in a study of blood T cells in healthy people across ages. Primed by a sample-barcoded 5' primer and a J-beta primer mix, a second PCR proceeded for about 7 to 12 cycles. TCRdb reanalysed the 5' RACE reads using MiXCR and keeps one entry per CDR3 protein. The sample includes some 920,000 distinct CDR3 sequences, about 51% of them seen just once. Input material: blood. The receptor source for this set is a woman aged 55 to 70 in good health.

The chain employs TRBV12-3 or TRBV12-4 and TRBJ2-3, with 11 positions matching TRBD1. The CDR3 is made up of 15 amino acids. With 4 bases clipped from V and 6 bases from J, the junction kept 6 bases outside the gene matches. Here the CDR3 reads CASSWGQGDWDTQYF. The DNA for the CDR3 is TGTGCCAGCAGTTGGGGACAGGGGGATTGGGATACGCAGTATTTT.

V is TRBV2 and J is TRBJ1-4; TRBD1 matches at 7 bases. This CDR3 comprises 16 residues. The V segment lost 3 bases and the J segment 8 bases; nucleotides outside the gene matches: 12. The germline V gene encodes CDR1 SNHLY and CDR2 FYNNEI. The CDR3 here is CASSDLSRGKVEKLFF. The CDR3, as DNA: TGTGCCAGCAGTGACTTATCCAGGGGGAAGGTGGAAAAACTGTTTTTT.

This clonotype was counted only a few times. The chain combines TRBV5-1 with TRBJ2-1; D remains ambiguous. CDR1 SGHRS and CDR2 YFSETQ come from the germline V gene. V was trimmed by 4 bases and J by 0 bases, leaving 11 bases between them. CDR3 length: 15 amino acids. The CDR3, as DNA: TGCGCCAGCAGCCCGGACCACGGCTCCTACAATGAGCAGTTCTTC. Protein product: CASSPDHGSYNEQFF.

The chain employs TRBV28 and TRBJ1-2; 7 bases are shared with TRBD1. The germline CDR1 and CDR2 sequences are MDHEN and SYDVKM. The ends lost 0 bases at V and 4 bases at J; junction bases unmatched: 8. CDR3 length equals 16 residues. CDR3: CASSLWTPTGSYGYTF. The CDR3 DNA reads as TGTGCCAGCAGTTTATGGACCCCGACAGGGAGCTATGGCTACACCTTC.

The V and J genes are TRBV11-2 and TRBJ2-7; D gene uncertain. This CDR3 has 17 amino acids. Trimming left V 0 bases short and J 1 base short, with 16 bases between. Germline assignment: CDR1 SGHAT and CDR2 FQNNGV. The CDR3 loop is CASSLEAEWAKSYEQYF. CDR3 sequence (DNA): TGTGCCAGCAGCTTAGAGGCGGAGTGGGCCAAATCCTACGAGCAGTACTTC.

The CDR3 loop reads CASSFGLAGKQETQYF. The CDR3 nucleotides are TGTGCCAGCAGCTTCGGACTAGCGGGGAAACAAGAGACCCAGTACTTC. The genes are TRBV5-5 and TRBJ2-5; 12 bases map to TRBD2. Trimming took 2 bases from V and 2 from J; bases not matched to a gene: 4. Germline assignment: CDR1 SGHKS and CDR2 YYEKEE (reference sequence). This CDR3 comprises 16 residues. Drawing the rest from reference TRBV5-5 and TRBJ2-5, the complete variable domain is DAGVTQSPTHLIKTRGQQVTLRCSPISGHKSVSWYQQVLGQGPQFIFQYYEKEERGRGNFPDRFSARQFPNYSSELNVNALLLGDSALYLCASSFGLAGKQETQYFGPGTRLLVL.

The CDR3 sequence is CASSYIGDAGYGYTF. The DNA of the CDR3 is TGTGCCAGCAGTTACATTGGCGACGCAGGCTATGGCTACACCTTC. This sequence joins TRBV6-2 or TRBV6-3 and TRBJ1-2; the D is unclear. Per germline, CDR1 MNHEY and CDR2 SVGEGT. With 2 bases removed from V and 4 bases from J, the gap between germline ends came to 14 bases. CDR3 length equals 15 residues.

This clonotype was counted a few times. The chain couples TRBV4-1 to TRBJ2-3; D is unclear. Germline-derived CDR1 and CDR2 are MGHRA and YSYEKL. V lost 4 bases to trimming and J lost 4 bases, with 12 bases between them. This CDR3 region has 14 residues. The CDR3 sequence: CASSPPGLADTQYF. CDR3 in DNA: TGCGCCAGCAGCCCCCCCGGGTTAGCAGATACGCAGTATTTT.

This clonotype has a handful of counts. V usage is TRBV7-2 and J usage is TRBJ2-7; possibly TRBD1 or TRBD2 for D (5 bases each). Deletions cut 4 bases from V and 7 bases from J, with 14 bases between. Germline assignment: CDR1 SGHTA and CDR2 FQGNSA. The CDR3 runs to 13 residues. The CDR3 spells CASSSRGSREQYF. CDR3 coding DNA: TGTGCCAGCAGCTCGAGGGGTTCTCGGGAGCAGTACTTC.

This clonotype has only a few counts. V gene TRBV20-1 combines with J gene TRBJ2-1; 11 bases align to TRBD2. Losses at the gene ends were 3 bases for V and 4 bases for J; bases not matched to a gene: 8. There are 16 residues in the CDR3. Germline V gene lookup returns CDR1 DFQATT and CDR2 SNEGSKA (reference sequence). For the CDR3, the DNA is TGCAGTGCTAGCCCCGGGACTAGCGGCGAATACAATGAGCAGTTCTTC. This encodes CSASPGTSGEYNEQFF.

This chain joins TRBV3-1 and TRBJ2-5; 9 positions match TRBD1. Germline CDR1 is LGHDT and CDR2 is YNNKEL (reference sequence). The length of the CDR3 is 13 residues. V shed 3 bases and J 11 bases; nucleotides not matched to a gene: 7. DNA of the CDR3: TGTGCCAGCAGCCAGGTCACAGGGGGCGTGCAGTACTTC. Translated, it gives CASSQVTGGVQYF.

This clonotype was observed a handful of times. This chain links TRBV28 with TRBJ2-3; 7 bases map to TRBD2. The CDR3 contains 16 residues. Germline CDR1 is MDHEN and CDR2 is SYDVKM. V lost 3 bases, J lost 7 bases, and 13 bases stayed unmatched. CDR3 DNA sequence: TGTGCCAGCAGTTTTTCGGCTAGCGGAGGAGGGAATACGCAGTATTTT. Protein sequence: CASSFSASGGGNTQYF. The whole variable domain, remainder taken from reference TRBV28 and TRBJ2-3, is DVKVTQSSRYLVKRTGEKVFLECVQDMDHENMFWYRQDPGLGLRLIYFSYDVKMKEKGDIPEGYSVSREKKERFSLILESASTNQTSMYLCASSFSASGGGNTQYFGPGTRLTVL.

The chain joins TRBV2 to TRBJ2-7; D uncertain. Germline V CDR1 and CDR2: SNHLY, FYNNEI. The CDR3 runs 11 residues. V dropped 6 bases and J dropped 5 bases, with 8 bases sitting between them. In DNA, the CDR3 is TGTGCCAGCAGGCTGATTAACGAGCAGTACTTC. It encodes CASRLINEQYF. The full variable domain, its missing parts supplied by reference TRBV2 and TRBJ2-7, is EPEVTQTPSHQVTQMGQEVILRCVPISNHLYFYWYRQILGQKVEFLVSFYNNEISEKSEIFDDQFSVERPDGSNFTLKIRSTKLEDSAMYFCASRLINEQYFGPGTRLTVT.

The CDR3 loop reads CASSLAGVGYNEQYF. The CDR3 nucleotides are TGTGCCAGCAGTTTAGCAGGGGTAGGTTACAACGAGCAGTACTTC. The gene calls are TRBV12-3 or TRBV12-4 and TRBJ2-7; perhaps TRBD1 as D (5 bases). The V and J ends lost 0 bases and 5 bases respectively, with 14 bases between them. This CDR3 comprises 15 residues.

This clonotype was detected a few times. This sequence joins TRBV29-1 and TRBJ2-3, with D perhaps matching TRBD2 (7 bases). With 4 bases removed from V and 2 bases from J, the gap between germline ends came to 22 bases. CDR1 is SQVTM and CDR2 is ANQGSEA in the germline V gene. The CDR3 length is 17 residues. The CDR3 sequence is CSVVGGGGHRHTDTQYF. Here the CDR3 DNA reads TGCAGCGTTGTTGGGGGAGGGGGACACCGACACACAGATACGCAGTATTTT.

The chain employs TRBV20-1 and TRBJ2-3, with unresolved D. V was pared by 5 bases and J by 2 bases, with 8 bases between. In germline, CDR1 is DFQATT, CDR2 SNEGSKA (reference sequence). This CDR3 has 12 amino acids. In nucleotides, the CDR3 is TGCAGTGCTCCCCCCGTCACAGATACGCAGTATTTT. Its protein product is CSAPPVTDTQYF.

V and J are TRBV6-5 and TRBJ1-4, with TRBD1 identical over 7 bases. CDR3 length: 14 amino acids. Germline assignment: CDR1 MNHEY and CDR2 SVGAGI. V shed 6 bases, J shed 5 bases, and the junction held 6 bases outside the gene matches. In DNA, the CDR3 is TGTGCCAGCAGCCGGGACAGTGAAAATGAAAAACTGTTTTTT. Amino acids: CASSRDSENEKLFF.

The gene calls are TRBV28 and TRBJ2-7; the D gene is possibly TRBD1 (6 bases). CDR3 size: 13 residues. Germline values: CDR1 MDHEN, CDR2 SYDVKM. The germline V and J ends were trimmed by 5 bases and 3 bases, with 11 bases remaining between them. The CDR3 DNA follows: TGTGCCAGCAGTACCACAGGGATCTACGAGCAGTACTTC. It yields the protein CASSTTGIYEQYF.

A remark on this clonotype: The junction departs from the called germline gene at one end, perhaps through a read error. The chain links TRBV7-2 to TRBJ1-2; 8 bases line up with TRBD1. The CDR3 length is 15 residues. In germline, CDR1 is SGHTA, CDR2 FQGNSA. For the CDR3, the DNA is TGTGCCAGCAGCTTAGGGCAGGGGGCTCACTATGGCCACACCTTC. Amino acids: CASSLGQGAHYGHTF.

This clonotype was counted between two and nine times. The chain uses TRBV6-2 or TRBV6-3 and TRBJ2-5, with D uncertain. This CDR3 contains 12 residues. The germline V gene encodes CDR1 MNHEY and CDR2 SVGEGT. Trimming stripped 2 bases from V and 7 bases from J, with 8 bases between. The CDR3 is CASSYSEGTQYF. CDR3 in DNA: TGTGCCAGCAGTTACAGTGAAGGGACCCAGTACTTC.

The chain joins TRBV5-1 to TRBJ2-1; the D gene is possibly TRBD2 (5 bases). Trimming took off 0 bases at V and 0 bases at J, with 10 bases between the two ends. The CDR3 length is 16 residues. Germline V gives CDR1 SGHRS, CDR2 YFSETQ. CDR3 region: CASSLAGDSSYNEQFF. In DNA form, the CDR3 reads TGCGCCAGCAGCTTGGCCGGGGATAGCTCCTACAATGAGCAGTTCTTC.